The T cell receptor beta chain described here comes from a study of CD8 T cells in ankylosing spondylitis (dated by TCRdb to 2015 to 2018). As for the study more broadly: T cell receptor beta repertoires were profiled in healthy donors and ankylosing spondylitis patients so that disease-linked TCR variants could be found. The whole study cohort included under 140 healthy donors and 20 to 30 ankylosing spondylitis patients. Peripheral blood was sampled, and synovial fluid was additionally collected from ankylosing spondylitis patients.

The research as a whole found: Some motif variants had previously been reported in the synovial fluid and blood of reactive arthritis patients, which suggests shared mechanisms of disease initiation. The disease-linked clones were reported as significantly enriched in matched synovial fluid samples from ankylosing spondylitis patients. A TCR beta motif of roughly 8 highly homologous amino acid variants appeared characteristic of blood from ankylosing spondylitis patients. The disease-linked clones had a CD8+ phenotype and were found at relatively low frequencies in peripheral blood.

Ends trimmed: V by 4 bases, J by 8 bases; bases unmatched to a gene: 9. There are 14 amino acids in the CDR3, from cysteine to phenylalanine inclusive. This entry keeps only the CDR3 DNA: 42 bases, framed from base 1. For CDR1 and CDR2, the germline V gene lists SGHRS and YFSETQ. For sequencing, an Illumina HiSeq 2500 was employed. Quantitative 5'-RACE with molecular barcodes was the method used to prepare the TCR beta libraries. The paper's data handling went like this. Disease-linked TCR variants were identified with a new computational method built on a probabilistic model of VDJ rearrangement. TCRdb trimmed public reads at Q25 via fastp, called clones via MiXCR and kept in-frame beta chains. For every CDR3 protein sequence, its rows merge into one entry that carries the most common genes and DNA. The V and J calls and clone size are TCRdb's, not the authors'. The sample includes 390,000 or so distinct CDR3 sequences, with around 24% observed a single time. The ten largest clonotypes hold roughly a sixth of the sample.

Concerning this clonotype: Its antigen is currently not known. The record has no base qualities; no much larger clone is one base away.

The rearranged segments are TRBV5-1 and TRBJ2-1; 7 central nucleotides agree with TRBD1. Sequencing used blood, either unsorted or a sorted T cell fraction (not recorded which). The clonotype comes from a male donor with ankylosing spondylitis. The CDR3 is CASSRRQGKDEQFF. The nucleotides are TGCGCCAGCAGCCGGCGACAGGGTAAGGATGAGCAGTTCTTC.